The 23 T cell receptor beta chains presented below share a single source sample, sequenced in a study of T cell repertoires in cytomegalovirus infection. TCRdb reprocessed the reads with MiXCR, giving one entry per CDR3 protein. The repertoire holds fewer than 550,000 distinct CDR3 sequences, with 26% as singletons. Sequencing input: PBMCs. These receptors were obtained from a human donor in good health (CMV status not recorded). Some clones in this sample may be carry-over from other donors' samples.

This clonotype was recorded a few times. The chain employs TRBV7-2 and TRBJ2-7, with D uncertain. V lost 7 bases, J lost 0 bases, and 13 bases lay in between. The CDR3 is 14 amino acids. From germline, CDR1 is SGHTA and CDR2 FQGNSA. CDR3 region: CASTQTASSYEQYF. The DNA of the CDR3 is TGTGCCAGCACCCAGACGGCGAGCTCCTACGAGCAGTACTTC.

V and J are TRBV6-2 or TRBV6-3 and TRBJ2-7, with D maybe TRBD1 (7 bases). Trimming stripped 6 bases from V and 3 bases from J, with 12 bases between. CDR3 length: 13 amino acids. Germline-derived CDR1 and CDR2 are MNHEY and SVGEGT. CDR3 sequence reads: CASRRDSLYEQYF. The CDR3 DNA reads as TGTGCCAGCAGGCGGGACAGCCTCTACGAGCAGTACTTC.

Regarding this clonotype: A junction end diverges from the germline sequence, so it may reflect a read error. The genes are TRBV7-7 and TRBJ2-1, with D hard to call. CDR1 and CDR2 (germline): SSHAT, FNYEAQ (reference sequence). CDR3 length: 13 residues. CDR3 nucleotides: TGTGCTAGCAGCTCAGGCCCGGGTAATGAGCAGTTCTTC. Protein product: CASSSGPGNEQFF.

Written as DNA, the CDR3 is TGTGCCAGCAGCTCCATCGGGGCTTCATATGGCTACACCTTC. This sequence encodes CASSSIGASYGYTF. This chain links TRBV7-2 with TRBJ1-2, with D possibly being TRBD1 (5 bases). The germline V and J ends were trimmed by 4 bases and 5 bases, with 14 bases remaining between them. Germline-derived CDR1 and CDR2 are SGHTA and FQGNSA. This CDR3 has 14 residues. The whole variable domain, remainder taken from reference TRBV7-2 and TRBJ1-2, is GAGVSQSPSNKVTEKGKDVELRCDPISGHTALYWYRQSLGQGLEFLIYFQGNSAPDKSGLPSDRFSAERTGGSVSTLTIQRTQQEDSAVYLCASSSIGASYGYTFGSGTRLTVV.

As for this clonotype: A read error may account for a junction end that differs from germline. CDR3 in DNA: TGCGCCAACAGCTTGGAGGGGACATCTCGGTTCTTC. Its protein is CANSLEGTSRFF. The chain carries TRBV5-1 and TRBJ2-1; the D gene could be TRBD1 or TRBD2 (6 bases each). The CDR3 length is 12 residues. The germline V gene has CDR1 SGHRS and CDR2 YFSETQ.

This clonotype was seen a few times. The rearrangement uses TRBV11-3 and TRBJ1-1; D remains ambiguous. Trimming pared 5 bases from V and 0 bases from J, leaving 19 bases between. The V gene's germline CDR1 is SGHNT and CDR2 YENEEA. The CDR3 covers 17 residues. CDR3 DNA: TGTGCCAGCAGCCAGACATTAAAACCTCAAGTGAACACTGAAGCTTTCTTT. Protein: CASSQTLKPQVNTEAFF.

V is TRBV14 and J is TRBJ2-3; the D call may be TRBD1 or TRBD2 (5 bases each). The CDR3 totals 14 residues. Trimming stripped 2 bases from V and 4 bases from J, with 10 bases between. The germline V gene encodes CDR1 SGHDN and CDR2 FVKESK. The CDR3 DNA is TGTGCCAGCAGCCAACTTCGGGACGCAGATACGCAGTATTTT. It is translated as CASSQLRDADTQYF.

This clonotype was observed a few times. The rearrangement links TRBV5-5 to TRBJ2-3, with 9 nucleotides matching TRBD2. Trimming removed 2 bases from V and 2 bases from J; junction bases left unmatched: 9. Germline V gives CDR1 SGHKS, CDR2 YYEKEE (reference sequence). The CDR3 consists of 17 residues. The CDR3 sequence: CASSLGRLAGNTDTQYF. CDR3 coding DNA: TGTGCCAGCAGCTTAGGTCGCCTAGCGGGAAACACAGATACGCAGTATTTT.

This clonotype has more than one count but fewer than ten. The chain combines TRBV6-2 or TRBV6-3 with TRBJ2-7; TRBD2 matches at 7 bases. The germline CDR1 and CDR2 sequences are MNHEY and SVGEGT. This CDR3 comprises 15 residues. V lost 7 bases, J lost 2 bases, and 11 bases stayed unmatched. Here the CDR3 DNA reads TGTGCCAGCAACCACCCGGGCGGGGGACCCTACGAGCAGTACGTC. Residues: CASNHPGGGPYEQYV.

The chain is built from TRBV11-3 and TRBJ2-1; D is unresolved. The CDR3 runs 14 residues. Trimming shortened V by 0 bases and J by 6 bases, and 9 bases separated the two germline ends. Germline V gene data show CDR1 as SGHNT and CDR2 as YENEEA. The CDR3 loop reads CASSLDPWGNEQFF. For the CDR3, the DNA is TGTGCCAGCAGCTTAGATCCATGGGGCAATGAGCAGTTCTTC.

CDR3 sequence: CASSSSGTMLYEQFF. In DNA form, the CDR3 reads TGCGCCAGCAGCTCAAGCGGGACTATGCTCTATGAGCAGTTCTTC. The chain recombines TRBV5-1 with TRBJ2-1, with TRBD2 identical over 7 bases. The CDR3 consists of 15 residues. Germline CDR1 and CDR2: SGHRS and YFSETQ. The V segment lost 3 bases and the J segment 8 bases; nucleotides outside the gene matches: 11.

The chain combines TRBV7-2 with TRBJ2-3, with D unclear. The CDR3 extends over 14 amino acids. Trimming took off 8 bases at V and 0 bases at J, with 12 bases between the two ends. Germline loops: CDR1 SGHTA, CDR2 FQGNSA. The CDR3 DNA is TGTGCCAGCGGCCCGGGTTTAAGCACAGATACGCAGTATTTT. It translates to CASGPGLSTDTQYF.

This clonotype was seen more than once but under ten times. The chain has TRBV10-2 and TRBJ2-2; maybe TRBD1 (5 bases). This CDR3 spans 13 amino acids. Trimming left V 2 bases short and J 6 bases short, with 7 bases between. The germline V gene has CDR1 WSHSY and CDR2 SAAADI. CDR3 in DNA: TGCGCCAGCAGTGAGCAAGGGGCCGGGGAGCTGTTTTTT. The encoded protein is CASSEQGAGELFF.

The V call is TRBV11-2, the J call TRBJ2-3, with 14 bases fitting TRBD2. CDR1 SGHAT and CDR2 FQNNGV come from the germline V gene. CDR3 size: 19 residues. With V trimmed by 4 bases and J by 2 bases, 11 bases remained unmatched. Here the CDR3 reads CASSSAGTSGRSLTDTQYF. The CDR3 DNA sequence: TGTGCCAGCAGCTCGGCCGGGACTAGCGGGAGAAGCCTCACAGATACGCAGTATTTT.

In this sample, this clonotype turned up many times. The chain combines TRBV12-3 or TRBV12-4 with TRBJ2-3; 10 bases are a match to TRBD2. The CDR3 runs 16 residues. Unmatched junction bases numbered 11, after V lost 3 bases and J lost 8 bases. The CDR3 bases are TGTGCCAGCAGTTTTTTAGCGGGGGGCATGGTCGGTACGCAGTATTTT. Protein sequence: CASSFLAGGMVGTQYF.

V and J are TRBV6-2 or TRBV6-3 and TRBJ1-1; D is ambiguous. There are 15 residues in the CDR3. The V and J ends lost 4 bases and 0 bases respectively, with 12 bases between them. CDR1 MNHEY and CDR2 SVGEGT come from the germline V gene. The CDR3 bases are TGTGCCAGCAGTTCCCCTCGAAGCATGAACACTGAAGCTTTCTTT. This codes for CASSSPRSMNTEAFF.

This clonotype was seen many times. The chain combines TRBV6-5 with TRBJ1-1; TRBD1 is a possible D gene (5 bases). This CDR3 region has 17 residues. Per germline, CDR1 MNHEY and CDR2 SVGAGI. V was shortened by 0 bases and J by 0 bases, with 14 bases between the two germline ends. The CDR3 region is CASSYSGGVTLNTEAFF. For the CDR3, the DNA is TGTGCCAGCAGTTACTCGGGGGGGGTGACCTTGAACACTGAAGCTTTCTTT.

The chain is built from TRBV19 and TRBJ2-1, with TRBD2 as a possible D gene (6 bases). The germline V and J ends were trimmed by 5 bases and 3 bases, with 20 bases remaining between them. The CDR3 has 17 amino acids. CDR1 is LNHDA, CDR2 SQIVND, per germline (reference sequence). The DNA for the CDR3 is TGTGCCAGTAGTGCCCTGACTAGTTCTGGGAGCTACAATGAGCAGTTCTTC. It codes for CASSALTSSGSYNEQFF.

This clonotype was counted a few times. The chain has TRBV4-3 and TRBJ1-2; D is unclear. Germline V gene sequence: CDR1 LGHNA, CDR2 YSLEER. The CDR3 is 16 amino acids. V was pared by 0 bases and J by 4 bases, with 15 bases between. In DNA form, the CDR3 reads TGCGCCAGCAGCCAAGAAAGGATTACTCTTTCCTATGGCTACACCTTC. Amino acid sequence: CASSQERITLSYGYTF.

The sample holds a few counts of this clonotype. This chain joins TRBV12-3 or TRBV12-4 and TRBJ2-3; D may be TRBD2 (6 bases). V gave up 2 bases and J gave up 8 bases, with 14 bases separating them. CDR3 size: 14 residues. Written as DNA, the CDR3 is TGTGCCAGCAGTTTAAGGGGTAGCGGTTCTACGCAGTATTTT. This encodes CASSLRGSGSTQYF.

This clonotype was found once. This could be a read error, since a much larger clone is one nucleotide away. V is TRBV7-2 and J is TRBJ2-7; 7 bases match TRBD2. V gave up 1 base and J gave up 8 bases; unmatched junction bases: 17. This CDR3 contains 17 residues. In germline, CDR1 is SGHTA, CDR2 FQGNSA. DNA of the CDR3: TGTGCCAGCAGCTTAGAGCGAGCGGGAAGTTCGGTGGGCAAGCAGTACTTC. Its protein is CASSLERAGSSVGKQYF. The whole variable domain, remainder taken from reference TRBV7-2 and TRBJ2-7, is GAGVSQSPSNKVTEKGKDVELRCDPISGHTALYWYRQSLGQGLEFLIYFQGNSAPDKSGLPSDRFSAERTGGSVSTLTIQRTQQEDSAVYLCASSLERAGSSVGKQYFGPGTRLTVT.

This clonotype occurred many times. This sequence joins TRBV7-2 and TRBJ1-6; no definite D call. The germline gives CDR1 SGHTA, CDR2 FQGNSA. This CDR3 has 15 residues. The ends were cut back, 1 base at V and 9 bases at J, with 13 bases in the middle. CDR3 DNA sequence: TGTGCCAGCAGCTTAGTTGTTGGAAGTAGTTCACCCCTCCACTTT. Protein sequence: CASSLVVGSSSPLHF.

The chain links TRBV10-3 to TRBJ2-7; D gene unclear. The CDR3 is 13 residues long. V was clipped by 1 base and J by 6 bases, with 10 bases between them. The germline V gene has CDR1 ENHRY and CDR2 SYGVKD. The CDR3: CAISELIVGEQYV. CDR3 coding DNA: TGTGCCATCAGTGAGTTAATAGTCGGCGAGCAGTACGTC.